The clone carrying this T cell receptor beta chain came up once. The sample belongs to a study of OX40 agonist ivuxolimab in advanced cancers. Measured with immunoSEQ multiplex PCR; TCRdb has only the in-frame clones, and not every one. In the table there are about 70,000 clones, over 75% of which are singletons. This CDR3 is 13 amino acids long. Germline V gene sequence: CDR1 SGHNT, CDR2 YYREEE (reference sequence). The V and J ends lost 4 bases and 5 bases respectively, with 9 bases between them. The input for sequencing was CD4+ or CD8+ T cells sorted from blood, taken in a trial of the OX40 agonist ivuxolimab. This sequence joins TRBV5-4 and TRBJ2-2, with TRBD1 as a possible D gene (6 bases). This receptor was taken from an adult with an advanced solid tumor such as melanoma, head and neck, liver or kidney cancer. DNA for the CDR3: TGTGCCAGCAGCCAGGACAGAACCGGGGAGCTGTTTTTT. Residues: CASSQDRTGELFF.